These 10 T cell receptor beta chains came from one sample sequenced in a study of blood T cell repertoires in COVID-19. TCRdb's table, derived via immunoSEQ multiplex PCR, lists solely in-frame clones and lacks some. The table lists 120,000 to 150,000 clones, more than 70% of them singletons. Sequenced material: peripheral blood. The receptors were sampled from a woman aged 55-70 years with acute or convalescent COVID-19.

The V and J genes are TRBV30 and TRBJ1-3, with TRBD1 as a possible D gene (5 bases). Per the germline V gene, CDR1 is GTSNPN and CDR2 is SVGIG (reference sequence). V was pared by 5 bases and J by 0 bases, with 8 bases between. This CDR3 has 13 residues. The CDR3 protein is CAWRQFSGNTIYF. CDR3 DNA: TGTGCCTGGCGACAGTTCTCTGGAAACACCATATATTTT. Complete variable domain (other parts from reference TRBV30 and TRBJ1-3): SQTIHQWPATLVQPVGSPLSLECTVEGTSNPNLYWYRQAAGRGLQLLFYSVGIGQISSEVPQNLSASRPQDRQFILSSKKLLLSDSGFYLCAWRQFSGNTIYFGEGSWLTVV.

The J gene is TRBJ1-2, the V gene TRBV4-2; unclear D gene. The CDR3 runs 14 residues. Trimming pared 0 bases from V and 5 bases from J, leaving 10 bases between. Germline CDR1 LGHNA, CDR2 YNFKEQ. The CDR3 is CASSQDFQAYGYTF. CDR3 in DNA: TGTGCCAGCAGCCAAGATTTCCAGGCGTATGGCTACACCTTC.

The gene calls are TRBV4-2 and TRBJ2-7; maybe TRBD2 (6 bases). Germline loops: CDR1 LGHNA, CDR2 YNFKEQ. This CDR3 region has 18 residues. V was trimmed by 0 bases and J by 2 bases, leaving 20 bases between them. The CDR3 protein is CASSQDLRNVGGTYEQYF. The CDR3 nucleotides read TGTGCCAGCAGCCAAGATCTGCGGAATGTGGGGGGAACCTACGAGCAGTACTTC.

DNA for the CDR3: TGCGCCAGCAGCTTTGCCAGCGGGAACGACGGGAATGAGCAGTTCTTC. Translating it yields CASSFASGNDGNEQFF. This chain connects TRBV5-1 to TRBJ2-1; 7 bases are shared with TRBD2. V shed 2 bases, J shed 7 bases, and the junction held 12 bases outside the gene matches. The CDR3 extends over 16 amino acids. Germline values: CDR1 SGHRS, CDR2 YFSETQ. Supplemented by reference TRBV5-1 and TRBJ2-1, the full variable domain reads KAGVTQTPRYLIKTRGQQVTLSCSPISGHRSVSWYQQTPGQGLQFLFEYFSETQRNKGNFPGRFSGRQFSNSRSEMNVSTLELGDSALYLCASSFASGNDGNEQFFGPGTRLTVL.

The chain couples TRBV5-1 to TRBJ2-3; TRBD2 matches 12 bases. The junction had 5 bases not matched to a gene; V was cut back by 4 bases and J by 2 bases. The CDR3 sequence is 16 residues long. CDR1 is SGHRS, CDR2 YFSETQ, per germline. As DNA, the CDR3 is TGCGCCAGCAGCATTGGACTAGCGGGGATCACAGATACGCAGTATTTT. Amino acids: CASSIGLAGITDTQYF.

CDR3: CASSQSYRGNTEAFF. Written as DNA, the CDR3 is TGTGCCAGCAGCCAATCCTACAGGGGGAACACTGAAGCTTTCTTT. The chain links TRBV27 to TRBJ1-1; TRBD1 agrees at 7 bases. The germline V gene has CDR1 MNHEY and CDR2 SMNVEV (reference sequence). This CDR3 contains 15 residues. V lost 6 bases and J lost 1; bases outside the gene matches: 8.

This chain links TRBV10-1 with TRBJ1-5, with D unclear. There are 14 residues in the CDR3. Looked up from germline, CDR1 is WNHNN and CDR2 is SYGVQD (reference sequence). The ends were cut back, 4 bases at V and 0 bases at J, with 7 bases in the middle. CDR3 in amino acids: CASSAGGSNQPQHF. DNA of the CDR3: TGCGCCAGCAGTGCGGGTGGTAGCAATCAGCCCCAGCATTTT.

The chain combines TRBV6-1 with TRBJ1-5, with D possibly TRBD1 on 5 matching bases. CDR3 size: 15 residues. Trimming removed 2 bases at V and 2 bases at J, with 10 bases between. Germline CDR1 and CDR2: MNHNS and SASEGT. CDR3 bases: TGTGCCAGCAGTGAATTCGGAGGGGGCAATCAGCCCCAGCATTTT. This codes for CASSEFGGGNQPQHF.

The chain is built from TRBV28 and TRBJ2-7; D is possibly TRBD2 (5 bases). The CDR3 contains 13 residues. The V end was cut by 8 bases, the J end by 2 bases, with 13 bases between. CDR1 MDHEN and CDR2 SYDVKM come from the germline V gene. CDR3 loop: CASDPSGTYEQYF. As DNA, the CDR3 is TGTGCCAGCGACCCCTCCGGGACCTACGAGCAGTACTTC. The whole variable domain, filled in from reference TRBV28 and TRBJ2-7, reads DVKVTQSSRYLVKRTGEKVFLECVQDMDHENMFWYRQDPGLGLRLIYFSYDVKMKEKGDIPEGYSVSREKKERFSLILESASTNQTSMYLCASDPSGTYEQYFGPGTRLTVT.

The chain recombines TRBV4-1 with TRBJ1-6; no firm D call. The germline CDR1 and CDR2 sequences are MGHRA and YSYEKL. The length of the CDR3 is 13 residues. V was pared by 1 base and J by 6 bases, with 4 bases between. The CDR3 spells CASSQGSNSPLHF. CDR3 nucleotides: TGCGCCAGCAGCCAAGGCAGTAATTCACCCCTCCACTTT.